This T cell receptor (beta chain) was sequenced during a study of cytomegalovirus exposure and HLA in healthy donors. For the study at large: Early release data held some 79 million unique TCRs from HLA-typed donors.

CDR3 length equals 13 residues. Trimming shortened V by 4 bases and J by 5 bases, and 11 bases separated the two germline ends. CDR1 SNHLY and CDR2 FYNNEI come from the germline V gene. In the PCR, 60 Vbeta and 13 Jbeta primers were used. Some clones are missing from TCRdb's copy, which holds only in-frame ones; the method was immunoSEQ multiplex PCR. The data show some 70,000 clones, approximately 70% seen once. Concerning this clone: Its antigen is undetermined.

Study-wide results and caveats: Common viral pathogens (according to a later analysis) appeared linked to several of the most significant clusters. Sequencing depth across donors, presence/absence analyses assumed, was roughly uniform. Accurate prediction of most subjects' HLA-A and HLA-B alleles from TCR beta sequences was reported.

Sequencing input: PBMCs. This rearrangement joins TRBV2 to TRBJ1-2, with a tentative D call TRBD1 (5 bases). This TCR was sampled from a male donor in good health and CMV-seropositive. The CDR3 nucleotides read TGTGCCAGCAGTGTGCGGGAGGGGTATGGCTACACCTTC. This sequence encodes CASSVREGYGYTF.